This TCR beta chain was profiled in a study of control samples from healthy donors and cancer patients. V dropped 3 bases and J dropped 8 bases, with 13 bases sitting between them. Germline values: CDR1 LNHDA, CDR2 SQIVND (reference sequence). This CDR3 has 13 amino acids. The protocol was immunoSEQ multiplex PCR, while the TCRdb copy is restricted to in-frame clones and leaves out a portion. The sample lists 110,000 or so clones, about four fifths occurring once. The J gene is TRBJ1-2, the V gene TRBV19; D is uncertain. The receptor was isolated from a woman between 45 and 60 years old in good health. Sequencing was carried out using blood. As DNA, the CDR3 is TGTGCCAGTAGTATCGGTGAGGGTCGGGGCTACACCTTC. Protein sequence: CASSIGEGRGYTF.